The present TCR beta chain was sequenced within a study of neurological immune-mediated disorders. It was by 5'RACE with 10-nucleotide random UMIs that the cDNA was made. TCRdb re-derived calls from the 5' RACE reads in MiXCR, one entry per CDR3 protein. The profile covers 81,000 or so distinct CDR3 sequences, with less than 5.5% appearing a single time and 2.2% taken by the ten largest. V lost 3 bases and J lost 1, with 13 bases in between. The CDR3 has 15 residues. The germline gives CDR1 SGHRS, CDR2 YFSETQ. This clonotype was observed a handful of times. Preparation of the unsorted libraries drew on 2 million PBMCs stored at -80 C.

This receptor was obtained from a woman between 25 and 40 years old with multiple sclerosis. Sequencing input: PBMCs. The chain couples TRBV5-1 to TRBJ1-1; a weak D match, TRBD1 (6 bases). CDR3 nucleotides: TGCGCCAGCAGCTCTAACAGGGCCGGGAACACTGAAGCTTTCTTT. Its translation: CASSSNRAGNTEAFF.